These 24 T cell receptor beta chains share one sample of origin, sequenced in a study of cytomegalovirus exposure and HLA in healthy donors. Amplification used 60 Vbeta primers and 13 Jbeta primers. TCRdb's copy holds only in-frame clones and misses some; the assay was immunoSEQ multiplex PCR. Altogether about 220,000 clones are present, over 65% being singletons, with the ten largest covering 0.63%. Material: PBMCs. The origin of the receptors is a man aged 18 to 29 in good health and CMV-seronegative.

The CDR3: CASSFSTWLRTDTQYF. The CDR3 DNA reads as TGCGCCAGCAGCTTCTCTACGTGGTTACGTACAGATACGCAGTATTTT. The chain recombines TRBV5-1 with TRBJ2-3; D gene uncertain. Trimming took off 2 bases at V and 3 bases at J, with 16 bases between the two ends. The CDR3 is 16 amino acids. Germline CDR1 and CDR2: SGHRS and YFSETQ.

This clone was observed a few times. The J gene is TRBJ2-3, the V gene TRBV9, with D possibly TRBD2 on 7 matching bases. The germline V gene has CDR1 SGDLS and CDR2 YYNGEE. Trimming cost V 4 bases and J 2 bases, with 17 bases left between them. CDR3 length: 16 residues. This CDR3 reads CASSPRTRGFTDTQYF. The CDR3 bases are TGTGCCAGCAGCCCCCGGACTAGGGGGTTCACAGATACGCAGTATTTT.

CDR3 sequence (DNA): TGTGCCAGCAGTACCAGACTAGCGGGAAAGGGCACAGATACGCAGTATTTT. It translates to CASSTRLAGKGTDTQYF. V and J are TRBV2 and TRBJ2-3; 11 positions match TRBD2. The V and J ends lost 5 bases and 1 base, in that order; junction bases with no gene match: 8. There are 17 residues in the CDR3. Germline CDR1 SNHLY, CDR2 FYNNEI.

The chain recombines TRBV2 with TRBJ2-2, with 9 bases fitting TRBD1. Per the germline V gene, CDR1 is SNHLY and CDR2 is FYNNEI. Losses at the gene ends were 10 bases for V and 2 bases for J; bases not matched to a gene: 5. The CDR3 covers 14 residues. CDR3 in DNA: TGTGCCATGGGGGACAGGGAAAACACCGGGGAGCTGTTTTTT. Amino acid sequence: CAMGDRENTGELFF.

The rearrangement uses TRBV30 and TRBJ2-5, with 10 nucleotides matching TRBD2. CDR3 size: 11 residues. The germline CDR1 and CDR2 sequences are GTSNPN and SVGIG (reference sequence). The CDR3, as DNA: TGTGCTTTAGCGGGAGGAGAGACCCAGTACTTC. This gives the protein CALAGGETQYF.

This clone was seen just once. The CDR3 DNA is TGCGCCAGCAGCTGGCTACCGCCTAGCGGAAATGAGCAGTTCTTC. Residues: CASSWLPPSGNEQFF. V usage is TRBV5-1 and J usage is TRBJ2-1, with 7 positions matching TRBD2. Germline-derived CDR1 and CDR2 are SGHRS and YFSETQ. The CDR3 consists of 15 residues. V dropped 3 bases and J dropped 7; count of bases not matched to a gene: 10. The entire variable domain, with the rest obtained from reference TRBV5-1 and TRBJ2-1, is as follows: KAGVTQTPRYLIKTRGQQVTLSCSPISGHRSVSWYQQTPGQGLQFLFEYFSETQRNKGNFPGRFSGRQFSNSRSEMNVSTLELGDSALYLCASSWLPPSGNEQFFGPGTRLTVL.

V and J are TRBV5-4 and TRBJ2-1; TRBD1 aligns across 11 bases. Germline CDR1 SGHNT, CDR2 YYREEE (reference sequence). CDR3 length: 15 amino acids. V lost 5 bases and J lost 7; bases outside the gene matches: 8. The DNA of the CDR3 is TGTGCCAGCAGAACGGGACAGGGGGGCCAGAATGAGCAGTTCTTC. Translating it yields CASRTGQGGQNEQFF. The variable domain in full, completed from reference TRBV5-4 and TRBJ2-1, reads ETGVTQSPTHLIKTRGQQVTLRCSSQSGHNTVSWYQQALGQGPQFIFQYYREEENGRGNFPPRFSGLQFPNYSSELNVNALELDDSALYLCASRTGQGGQNEQFFGPGTRLTVL.

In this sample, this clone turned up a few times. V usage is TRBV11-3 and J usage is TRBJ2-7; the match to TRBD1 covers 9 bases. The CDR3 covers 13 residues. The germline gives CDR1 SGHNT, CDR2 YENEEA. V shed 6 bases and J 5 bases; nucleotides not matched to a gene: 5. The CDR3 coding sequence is TGTGCCAGCAGTTCTACAGGGGGCGACGAGCAGTACTTC. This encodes CASSSTGGDEQYF.

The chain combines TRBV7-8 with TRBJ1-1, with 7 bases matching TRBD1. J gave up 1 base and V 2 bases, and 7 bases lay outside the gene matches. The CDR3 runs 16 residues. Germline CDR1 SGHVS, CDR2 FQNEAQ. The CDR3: CASSLHPRGANTEAFF. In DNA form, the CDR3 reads TGTGCCAGCAGCTTACATCCCAGGGGGGCGAACACTGAAGCTTTCTTT.

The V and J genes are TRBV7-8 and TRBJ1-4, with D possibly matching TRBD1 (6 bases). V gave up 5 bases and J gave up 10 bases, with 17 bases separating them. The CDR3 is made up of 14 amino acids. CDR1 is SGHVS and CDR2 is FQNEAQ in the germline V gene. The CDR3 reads CASSITGTFGKLFF. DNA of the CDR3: TGTGCCAGCAGCATCACTGGGACATTTGGAAAACTGTTTTTT.

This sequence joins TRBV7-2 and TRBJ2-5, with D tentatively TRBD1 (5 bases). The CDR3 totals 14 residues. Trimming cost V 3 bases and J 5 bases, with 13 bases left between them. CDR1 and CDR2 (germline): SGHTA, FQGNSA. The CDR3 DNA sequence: TGTGCCAGCAGCTTTAGGCAGGGCTGGGAGACCCAGTACTTC. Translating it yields CASSFRQGWETQYF.

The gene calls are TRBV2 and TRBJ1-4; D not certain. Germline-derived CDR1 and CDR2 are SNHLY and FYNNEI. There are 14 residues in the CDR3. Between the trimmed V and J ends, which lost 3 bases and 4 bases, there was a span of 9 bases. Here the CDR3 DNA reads TGTGCCAGCAGTGACGGCAGAGGTAATGAAAAACTGTTTTTT. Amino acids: CASSDGRGNEKLFF.

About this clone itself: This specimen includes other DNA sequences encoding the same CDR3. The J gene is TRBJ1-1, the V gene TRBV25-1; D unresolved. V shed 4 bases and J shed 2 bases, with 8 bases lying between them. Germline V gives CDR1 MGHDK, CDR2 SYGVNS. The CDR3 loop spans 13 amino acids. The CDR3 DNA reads TGTGCCAGCAGTGCGACATCTAACACTGAAGCTTTCTTT. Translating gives CASSATSNTEAFF.

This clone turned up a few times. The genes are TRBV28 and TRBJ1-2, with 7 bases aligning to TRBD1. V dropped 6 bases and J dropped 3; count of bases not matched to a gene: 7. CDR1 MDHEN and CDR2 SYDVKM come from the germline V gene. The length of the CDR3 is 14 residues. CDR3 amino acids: CASRPRQGHYGYTF. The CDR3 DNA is TGTGCCAGCAGGCCGAGACAGGGCCACTATGGCTACACCTTC.

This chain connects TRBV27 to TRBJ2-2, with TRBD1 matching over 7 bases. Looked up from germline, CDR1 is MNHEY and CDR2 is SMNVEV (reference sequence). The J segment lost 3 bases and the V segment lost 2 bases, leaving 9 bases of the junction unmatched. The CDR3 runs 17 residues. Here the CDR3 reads CASSLTRTGGDTGELFF. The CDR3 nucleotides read TGTGCCAGCAGTTTAACCCGGACAGGTGGTGACACCGGGGAGCTGTTTTTT.

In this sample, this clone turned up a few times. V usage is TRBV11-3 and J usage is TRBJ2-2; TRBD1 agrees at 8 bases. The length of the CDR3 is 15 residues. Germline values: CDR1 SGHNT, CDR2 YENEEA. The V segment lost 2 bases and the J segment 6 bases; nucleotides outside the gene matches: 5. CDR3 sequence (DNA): TGTGCCAGCAGCTTACAGGGGGCCGGGCCCGGGGAGCTGTTTTTT. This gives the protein CASSLQGAGPGELFF.

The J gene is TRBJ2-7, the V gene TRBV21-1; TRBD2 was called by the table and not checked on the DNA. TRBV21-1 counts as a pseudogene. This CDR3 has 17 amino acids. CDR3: CASSPWGAASGSYEQYF. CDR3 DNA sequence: TGTGCCAGCAGCCCCTGGGGGGCGGCTAGCGGGAGCTACGAGCAGTACTTC.

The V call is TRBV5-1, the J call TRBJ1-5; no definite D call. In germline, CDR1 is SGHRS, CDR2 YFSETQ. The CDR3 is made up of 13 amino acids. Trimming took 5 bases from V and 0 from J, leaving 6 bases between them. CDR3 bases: TGCGCCAGCAGACCAGATAGCAATCAGCCCCAGCATTTT. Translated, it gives CASRPDSNQPQHF.

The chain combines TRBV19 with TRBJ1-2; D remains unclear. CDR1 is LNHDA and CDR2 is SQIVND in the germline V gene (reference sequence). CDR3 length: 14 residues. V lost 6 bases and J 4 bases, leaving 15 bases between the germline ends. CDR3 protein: CASRGEGGPYGYTF. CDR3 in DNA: TGTGCCAGTAGGGGAGAAGGAGGGCCCTATGGCTACACCTTC.

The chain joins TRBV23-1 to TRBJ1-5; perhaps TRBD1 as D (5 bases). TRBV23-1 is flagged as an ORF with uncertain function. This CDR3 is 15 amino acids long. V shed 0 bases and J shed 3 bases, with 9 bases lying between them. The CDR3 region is CASSQSGRDNQPQHF. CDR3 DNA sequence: TGCGCCAGCAGTCAATCCGGCAGGGACAATCAGCCCCAGCATTTT.

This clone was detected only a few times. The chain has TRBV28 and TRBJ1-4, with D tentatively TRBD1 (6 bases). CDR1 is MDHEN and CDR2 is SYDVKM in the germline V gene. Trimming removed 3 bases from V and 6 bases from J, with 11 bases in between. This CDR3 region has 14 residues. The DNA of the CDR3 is TGTGCCAGCAGTTTGCCACAGGGCGATGAAAAACTGTTTTTT. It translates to CASSLPQGDEKLFF.

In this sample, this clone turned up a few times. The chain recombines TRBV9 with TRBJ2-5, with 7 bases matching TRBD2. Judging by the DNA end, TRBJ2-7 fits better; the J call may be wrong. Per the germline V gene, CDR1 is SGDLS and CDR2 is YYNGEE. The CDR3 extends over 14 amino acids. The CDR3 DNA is TGTGCCAGCAGCGGCGGGAGAGGCTCCTACGAGCAGTACTTC. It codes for CASSGGRGSYEQYF.

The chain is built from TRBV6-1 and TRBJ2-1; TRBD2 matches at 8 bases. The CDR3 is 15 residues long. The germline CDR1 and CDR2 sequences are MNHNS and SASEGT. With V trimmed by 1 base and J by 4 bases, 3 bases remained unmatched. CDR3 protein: CASSEGVAGYNEQFF. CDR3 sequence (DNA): TGTGCCAGCAGTGAAGGGGTAGCGGGGTACAATGAGCAGTTCTTC.

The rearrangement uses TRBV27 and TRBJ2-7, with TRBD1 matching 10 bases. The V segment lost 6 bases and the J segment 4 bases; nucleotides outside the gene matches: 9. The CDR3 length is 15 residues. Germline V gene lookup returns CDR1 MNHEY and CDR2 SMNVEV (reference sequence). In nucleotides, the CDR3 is TGTGCCAGCAGCCGCCCGGGACAGGGGATGTACGAGCAGTACTTC. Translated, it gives CASSRPGQGMYEQYF.